Listed below are T cell receptor beta chains from one sample, sequenced in a study of blood T cell repertoires in COVID-19. Method: immunoSEQ multiplex PCR; TCRdb's copy keeps in-frame clones and lacks some. This table has a few hundred thousand clones, approximately 90% appearing once. The sample consisted of peripheral blood. All receptors derive from a man over 45 with COVID-19, enrolled during active disease. CDR3s include the opening cysteine and the closing phenylalanine or tryptophan. D genes are given only for firm matches. Expanded clones get a size class; other rows say once, few or many, or leave the size out.

TRBD2,-,TRBV7-8,TRBJ2-7,TGTGCCAGCAGCTTGGGACTAGCGGAGCCTGCCTACGAGCAGTACTTC,CASSLGLAEPAYEQYF
TRBD1,-,TRBV6-6,TRBJ2-7,TGTGCCAGCAGTCTCCCGGGGACAGGGTTCCACGAGCAGTACTTC,CASSLPGTGFHEQYF
TRBD2,-,TRBV3-1/TRBV3-2,TRBJ2-2,TGTGCCAGCAGCCAAGGGCGGACTAGCGGCACCGGGGAGCTGTTTTTT,CASSQGRTSGTGELFF
TRBD1,-,TRBV4-2,TRBJ1-2,TGTGCCAGCAGCCAAGACTCAGGGGGCTATGGAGGCTACACCTTC,CASSQDSGGYGGYTF
-,-,TRBV6-5,TRBJ1-4,TGTGCCAGTATGTTGGTGGCGGGGGGGTACGAAAAACTGTTTTTT,CASMLVAGGYEKLFF
-,-,TRBV5-3,TRBJ2-7,TGTGCCAACAGATACGAGCAGTACTTC,CANRYEQYF
-,-,TRBV6-6,TRBJ1-3,TGTGCCAGCAGTTCCTGGCCGCGGGGTGGAAACACCATATATTTT,CASSSWPRGGNTIYF
TRBD2,-,TRBV5-1,TRBJ2-1,TGCGCCAGCGCCCCGACTAGCGGGAGTGAGGGTGAGCAGTTCTTC,CASAPTSGSEGEQFF
-,-,TRBV30,TRBJ1-2,TGTGCCTGGAGTCGATCGGGGGGGGGAATGGCCTATGGCTACACCTTC,CAWSRSGGGMAYGYTF
TRBD1,-,TRBV10-3,TRBJ1-2,TGTGCCATCAGCCGACAGGGTGACTATGGCTACACCTTC,CAISRQGDYGYTF
-,-,TRBV7-9,TRBJ1-5,TGTGCCAGCAGCCGGACTGGCGCTCTCGGACCCCAGCATTTT,CASSRTGALGPQHF
-,-,TRBV7-8,TRBJ2-5,TGTGCCAGCAGCAAGTGGTTCCCCAGCCAAGAGACCCAGTACTTC,CASSKWFPSQETQYF
TRBD2,-,TRBV5-1,TRBJ2-5,TGCGCCAGCAGCGCTACTAGCGGGAGCGAGACCCAGTACTTC,CASSATSGSETQYF
TRBD2,-,TRBV11-2,TRBJ2-3,TGTGCCAGCAGCCTCGGACTAGCGGGAGGGCCCCGCACAGATACGCAGTATTTT,CASSLGLAGGPRTDTQYF
-,-,TRBV14,TRBJ2-1,TGTGCCAGCAGCCGTCACTCCGCGGCCTTCCGCTCCTACAATGAGCAGTTCTTC,CASSRHSAAFRSYNEQFF
-,-,TRBV25-1,TRBJ2-1,TGTGCCAGCAGTTCGACCCCGGGGTACAATGAGCAGTTCTTC,CASSSTPGYNEQFF
TRBD2,-,TRBV7-9,TRBJ2-1,TGTGCCAGCAGCTTAGCTAGCGGGGGGGCAGGTGAGCAGTTCTTC,CASSLASGGAGEQFF
TRBD1,-,TRBV10-2,TRBJ1-2,TGCGCCAGCAGTGCGCGAACCGGGACAGGGAACTATGGCTACACCTTC,CASSARTGTGNYGYTF
TRBD1,-,TRBV5-4,TRBJ1-2,TGTGCCAGCAGCTTGGTAGCCAGGGGGCAGGGTGGCTACACCTTC,CASSLVARGQGGYTF
-,-,TRBV5-6,TRBJ1-2,TGTGCCAGCAGCTTGGTCGCCAGCTATGGCTACACCTTC,CASSLVASYGYTF
TRBD1,-,TRBV6-4,TRBJ1-1,TGTGCCAGCAGGGTAATATCCAGGGGGCGCCTTCGAAATAGGGACACTGAAGCTTTCTTT,CASRVISRGRLRNRDTEAFF
-,-,TRBV6-1,TRBJ2-7,TGTGCCAGCAGTGTAGCCGAAAGACTAATCTACGAGCAGTACTTC,CASSVAERLIYEQYF
-,-,TRBV23-1,TRBJ2-7,TGCGCCAGCAGTCAACCACAGGGATCCGGAACCCAGTACTTC,CASSQPQGSGTQYF
-,-,TRBV6-2/TRBV6-3,TRBJ2-3,TGTGCCAGCAGTTACCCGTTACCGGGGGGCGGAACCACAGATACGCAGTATTTT,CASSYPLPGGGTTDTQYF
-,-,TRBV7-8,TRBJ2-3,TGTGCCAGCAGCTTAGCGCTTAGCGGAGATACGCAGTATTTT,CASSLALSGDTQYF
TRBD1,few,TRBV18,TRBJ2-1,TGTGCCAGCTCACCCACGGGACAGGGACGGGGCAATGAGCAGTTCTTC,CASSPTGQGRGNEQFF
TRBD2,-,TRBV7-7,TRBJ2-7,TGTGCTAGCAGCTGGGGGACTAGCGGCCCCTACGAGCAGTACTTC,CASSWGTSGPYEQYF
TRBD1,once,TRBV7-2,TRBJ1-5,TGTGCCAGCAGCTTGAGGGGGGGACAGGGATTGAAGCCTCAGCATTTT,CASSLRGGQGLKPQHF
TRBD1,once,TRBV19,TRBJ2-6,TGTGCCAGTAGTTCCCCCAAGGACAGGGGGCTCTCCTCTGGGGCCAACGTCCTGACTTTC,CASSSPKDRGLSSGANVLTF
TRBD1,-,TRBV7-2,TRBJ1-6,TGTGCCAGCAGTCGACCGGGACAGGGCGATAATTCACCCCTCCACTTT,CASSRPGQGDNSPLHF
TRBD1,-,TRBV5-4,TRBJ2-3,TGTGCCAGCAGCAGACCACGACAGGGGGCGCCAGATACGCAGTATTTT,CASSRPRQGAPDTQYF
-,-,TRBV6-2/TRBV6-3,TRBJ1-6,TGTGCCAGCAGCCCGATTGTCCGCGGGGATTCACCCCTCCACTTT,CASSPIVRGDSPLHF
TRBD2,-,TRBV24-1,TRBJ2-5,TGTGCCACCAGTGATGCGGGGGGTGGCGAGACCCAGTACTTC,CATSDAGGGETQYF
-,-,TRBV27,TRBJ1-1,TGTGCCAGCAGTTTCGGTGCCTCCCACACTGAAGCTTTCTTT,CASSFGASHTEAFF